The subject of this entry is one T cell receptor beta chain. A read error may account for a junction end that differs from germline. Germline V gives CDR1 SGHTA, CDR2 FQGNSA. This CDR3 has 16 residues. Three rounds of nested PCR, following a modified ARM-PCR protocol, produced the TCRbeta library. One entry per CDR3 protein results from TCRdb running MiXCR on the multiplex PCR reads. The data hold 200,000 or so distinct CDR3 sequences, with over 55% observed a single time. These data belong to a study of tumor and adjacent non-tumor tissue in lung cancer. No cell sorting was done before RNA was extracted from the tissue.

The chain is built from TRBV7-2 and TRBJ2-5, with D perhaps TRBD1 (5 bases). The TCR originated in a man between 60 and 70 years old with non-small cell lung cancer. The material sequenced was lung tumor tissue. The CDR3 is CAGSSMGPNLQETQYF. The CDR3 DNA reads TGTGCCGGCAGCTCGATGGGGCCAAACCTCCAAGAGACCCAGTACTTC.